Sequencing of this T cell receptor beta chain was carried out in a study of blood T cell repertoires in COVID-19. For the study at large: Italy, Spain and the United States were the sources of the convalescent and acute COVID-19 samples. PBMCs, B-cell-depleted T cells, or T cells were the source of the cDNA or gDNA that made up the material.

Original data processing: Reference gene primer amplification in the assay estimated nucleated cell counts. TCRdb keeps only in-frame clones here, not all; method: immunoSEQ multiplex PCR. V and J calls plus clone size are reproduced from that table; the DNA served to infer D and trimming. Among approximately 340,000 clones listed, about 86% were seen once. There are 14 residues in the CDR3. Deletions cut 0 bases from V and 5 bases from J, with 9 bases between. CDR1 is SEHNR, CDR2 FQNEAQ, per germline (reference sequence). The genes are TRBV7-9 and TRBJ2-3; D gene ambiguous. The receptor was isolated from a man aged 30 to 45 with active or convalescent COVID-19. The sequenced sample consisted of peripheral blood. CDR3 nucleotides: TGTGCCAGCAGCTTAGCATTCTCCGGAGATACGCAGTATTTT. This codes for CASSLAFSGDTQYF.